One T cell receptor (beta chain) is described in this entry. It has no known antigen specificity. No base quality information exists; no much larger clone differs at one position. TCRbeta CDR3 regions were amplified from genomic DNA by means of the immunoSEQ Assay, a bias-controlled multiplex PCR. The published analysis was carried out like this. Nucleated cell counts per sample were estimated from amplification of reference gene primers within the assay. To quantify the absolute abundance of each unique TCRbeta CDR3 rearrangement, sequence reads were collapsed and filtered. For each sample, productive Simpson clonality was calculated as the square root of Simpson's diversity index over productive rearrangements. The table was pulled from immuneACCESS by TCRdb, which kept in-frame rearrangements only. Such tables lose some clones; where checked, under half of the loss comes from unresolved V genes, and the rest has no known cause. The D gene and trimming were derived from the DNA, and the V and J assignments and clone size from that table. The table for this sample lists about 300,000 clones; roughly 80% of them were counted only once. 1.4% to 1.5% of the sample is held by the ten biggest clonotypes.

One collaborating source in Seattle enrolled patients during active infection and followed them longitudinally through the course of disease. Each collaborating institution followed its own protocols to collect whole blood in K2EDTA tubes. For TCRbeta analysis, collaborators shipped samples as frozen whole blood, isolated PBMCs, or DNA extracted from either of those sample types. The germline V gene (reference sequence) supplies CDR1 SGHNT and CDR2 YYREEE. Inclusive of the bounding cysteine and phenylalanine, the CDR3 is 14 residues long. The sequence is cut down to CDR3 DNA, 42 bases in frame from base 1. Trimming costs V 0 bases and J 4 bases, and their ends lie 8 bases apart. This sample was taken from a study of blood T cell repertoires in COVID-19 (dated by TCRdb to the early 2020s). With respect to the entire study: Samples from collaborators originated in the United States, Italy and Spain and spanned both the acute and convalescent phases of COVID-19. A de-identified subject ID, COVID-19 status, age in years and sex were almost always included in the sample metadata. Deeply sampled blood TCRbeta repertoires from subjects exposed to, actively infected with, or recovered from COVID-19 were included in the dataset. Where available, HLA class I and class II types were obtained from metadata supplied by the sample provider rather than from assay-based typing. The repertoires were released in a freely available public database meant as a resource for research on the immune response to SARS-CoV-2. The samples were drawn from two sources: the first 160 participants of the ongoing ImmuneRACE study, and 1,000 to 1,500 subjects contributed by 6 global collaborators. The prospective study material was composed of cDNA or gDNA derived from T cells, B-cell-depleted T cells, or PBMCs.

The full study reports these points: How much clinical and demographic metadata was included differed by source and by participant, and the metadata was provided uncurated.

What was sequenced was peripheral blood. The chain is encoded by TRBV5-4 joined to TRBJ1-3, and perhaps TRBD1 as D gene, on 6 matching bases. This clonotype was obtained from a human donor with COVID-19, enrolled during active disease. The donor label of this sample is uncertain. CDR3 loop: CASSLVGTGNTIYF. The DNA is as follows: TGTGCCAGCAGCTTGGTGGGGACAGGAAACACCATATATTTT.